The 22 T cell receptor beta chains below all came from one sample that was sequenced in a study of blood T cells in healthy people across ages. With a J-beta primer mix and a sample-barcoded 5' primer, a second PCR ran about 7 to 12 cycles. TCRdb ran MiXCR on the 5' RACE reads and lists one entry per CDR3 protein. There are about 780,000 distinct CDR3 sequences in the sample; about 42% occur only once, and less than 20% lies in the top ten. The sequencing input was blood. The receptors derive from an older man in good health.

With respect to this clonotype: A much larger clone is a single base away; this may be a read error. V is TRBV29-1 and J is TRBJ2-1; possibly TRBD1 or TRBD2 for D (5 bases each). There are 15 residues in the CDR3. Germline-derived CDR1 and CDR2 are SQVTM and ANQGSEA. Trimming left V 3 bases short and J 9 bases short, with 21 bases between. For the CDR3, the DNA is TGCAGCGTTGAGCCAAGCCGAAGGGGCGCGGGTGAGCAGTTCTTC. This sequence encodes CSVEPSRRGAGEQFF.

A word on this clonotype: A much larger clone sits a single nucleotide away, making a read error possible. This chain connects TRBV9 to TRBJ2-1; TRBD2 matches at 15 bases. CDR1 is SGDLS, CDR2 YYNGEE, per germline. The CDR3 extends over 15 amino acids. The DNA for the CDR3 is TGTACCAGCAGCGGGGGACTAGCGGGAGGCGGTGAGCAGTTCTTC. Translation: CTSSGGLAGGGEQFF. The variable domain in full, with the rest retrieved from reference TRBV9 and TRBJ2-1, is DSGVTQTPKHLITATGQRVTLRCSPRSGDLSVYWYQQSLDQGLQFLIQYYNGEERAKGNILERFSAQQFPDLHSELNLSSLELGDSALYFCTSSGGLAGGGEQFFGPGTRLTVL.

The CDR3 here is CASSQVTVYNEQYF. The CDR3 DNA is TGTGCCAGCAGCCAAGTAACTGTATACAATGAGCAGTACTTC. The chain combines TRBV14 with TRBJ2-7; no clear D gene. CDR3 size: 14 residues. Trimming stripped 1 base from V and 7 bases from J, with 14 bases between. Germline CDR1 and CDR2: SGHDN and FVKESK.

The chain joins TRBV4-1 to TRBJ2-1, with D perhaps TRBD2 (6 bases). The ends were cut back, 7 bases at V and 8 bases at J, with 15 bases in the middle. Germline CDR1 MGHRA, CDR2 YSYEKL. The CDR3 loop spans 13 amino acids. CDR3 nucleotide sequence: TGCGCCAGCATAGGCGGTCAGCGGGATGAGCAGTTCTTC. Its protein product is CASIGGQRDEQFF.

There are a few counts of this clonotype. This chain uses TRBV7-2 with TRBJ2-1; 11 positions agree with TRBD2. The length of the CDR3 is 18 residues. V shed 0 bases and J 8 bases; nucleotides not matched to a gene: 12. The germline V gene has CDR1 SGHTA and CDR2 FQGNSA. The CDR3 DNA sequence: TGTGCCAGCAGCTTAGCAGCGACTAGCGGGATACTTATCCATGAGCAGTTCTTC. It translates to CASSLAATSGILIHEQFF.

As regards this clonotype: A much more abundant neighbour one base away suggests this may be a read error. The chain is built from TRBV29-1 and TRBJ2-5; TRBD1 might be the D (6 bases). Looked up from germline, CDR1 is SQVTM and CDR2 is ANQGSEA. The germline V and J ends were trimmed by 6 bases and 11 bases, with 16 bases remaining between them. CDR3 length equals 11 residues. CDR3 bases: TGCAGCGTGATAGGGACAACGGAGCAGTACTTC. Its translation is CSVIGTTEQYF.

The chain recombines TRBV27 with TRBJ1-2; unclear D gene. V lost 3 bases and J 1 base, leaving 15 bases between the germline ends. Per germline, CDR1 MNHEY and CDR2 SMNVEV (reference sequence). The CDR3 is 16 amino acids. The CDR3 DNA sequence: TGTGCCAGCAGTTTTAAAGGCTCGGGGAGTAACTATGGCTACACCTTC. Translation: CASSFKGSGSNYGYTF.

The chain links TRBV4-1 to TRBJ2-2; D unclear. This CDR3 contains 14 residues. Germline-derived CDR1 and CDR2 are MGHRA and YSYEKL. Deletions cut 0 bases from V and 2 bases from J, with 4 bases between. The CDR3 nucleotides are TGCGCCAGCAGCCAAGAGGGAAACACCGGGGAGCTGTTTTTT. Amino acids: CASSQEGNTGELFF.

This clonotype was seen a handful of times. The J gene is TRBJ1-1, the V gene TRBV7-9; no reliable D call. Trimming pared 2 bases from V and 7 bases from J, leaving 14 bases between. The CDR3 has 14 residues. Germline CDR1 SEHNR, CDR2 FQNEAQ (reference sequence). The CDR3 reads CASSLSLTEDEAFF. CDR3 DNA: TGTGCCAGCAGCTTAAGTTTAACGGAGGATGAAGCTTTCTTT.

This clonotype turned up a few times. For the CDR3, the DNA is TGCAGTGCTAAGGACACCGGGGAGGTTCAGCCCCAGCATTTT. It codes for CSAKDTGEVQPQHF. The chain carries TRBV20-1 and TRBJ1-5, with D maybe TRBD1 (5 bases). V lost 4 bases to trimming and J lost 6 bases, with 16 bases between them. The CDR3 runs 14 residues. Per the germline V gene, CDR1 is DFQATT and CDR2 is SNEGSKA (reference sequence).

The chain uses TRBV5-1 and TRBJ2-5; no firm D call. The V and J ends lost 1 base and 4 bases respectively, with 5 bases between them. Germline CDR1 reads SGHRS; CDR2 reads YFSETQ. CDR3 length: 12 residues. The CDR3 DNA follows: TGCGCCAGCAGCTTGAAGTTAGAGACCCAGTACTTC. It encodes CASSLKLETQYF.

This clonotype turned up a few times. J is TRBJ2-3 and V is TRBV25-1, with 7 bases aligning to TRBD2. CDR1 is MGHDK, CDR2 SYGVNS, per germline. CDR3 length: 16 residues. The junction had 17 bases not matched to a gene; V was cut back by 10 bases and J by 4 bases. The CDR3 coding sequence is TGTGCCACCTCTACCCGGGGGAGGGCCCCGGCAGATACGCAGTATTTT. Protein sequence: CATSTRGRAPADTQYF.

The sample holds many counts of this clonotype. The chain combines TRBV12-3 or TRBV12-4 with TRBJ2-7, with D possibly matching TRBD2 (5 bases). The CDR3 spans 12 residues. V was cut by 6 bases and J by 3 bases, with 9 bases left in between. The CDR3 sequence: CASSIGLYEQYF. CDR3 coding DNA: TGTGCCAGCAGCATTGGACTCTACGAGCAGTACTTC.

The chain employs TRBV9 and TRBJ2-7, with TRBD2 identical over 7 bases. This CDR3 has 14 amino acids. Germline CDR1 is SGDLS and CDR2 is YYNGEE. V lost 2 bases, J lost 5 bases, and 7 bases stayed unmatched. CDR3 in DNA: TGTGCCAGCAGCGTGACTAGCCTCGGTGACGAGCAGTACTTC. Protein product: CASSVTSLGDEQYF.

This clonotype has a handful of counts. This chain links TRBV20-1 with TRBJ1-4; D is possibly TRBD1 (5 bases). Germline CDR1 and CDR2: DFQATT and SNEGSKA (reference sequence). The CDR3 covers 15 residues. The ends were cut back, 6 bases at V and 1 base at J, with 15 bases in the middle. The CDR3 sequence is CSALKAGETNEKLFF. CDR3 DNA: TGCAGTGCCCTTAAAGCGGGGGAAACTAATGAAAAACTGTTTTTT.

The sample holds a few counts of this clonotype. The V call is TRBV9, the J call TRBJ1-2; D unresolved. The germline V gene encodes CDR1 SGDLS and CDR2 YYNGEE. Deletions cut 0 bases from V and 4 bases from J, with 10 bases between. The CDR3 sequence is 14 residues long. CDR3 in amino acids: CASSVAAGSYGYTF. The CDR3 coding sequence is TGTGCCAGCAGCGTAGCGGCAGGCAGCTATGGCTACACCTTC.

Notes on this clonotype: An end of the junction does not agree with germline; a read error may underlie this. V usage is TRBV6-1 and J usage is TRBJ2-5; either TRBD1 or TRBD2 may supply D (5 bases each). The length of the CDR3 is 16 residues. Germline lookup yields CDR1 MNHNS and CDR2 SASEGT. As DNA, the CDR3 is TGTGCCAGCAGTAAAGCGGTGGGGGACGTAAGAGAGACCCAGTACTTC. It is translated as CASSKAVGDVRETQYF.

This rearrangement joins TRBV28 to TRBJ2-3; D not resolved. V was cut by 7 bases and J by 1 base, with 6 bases left in between. Germline CDR1 MDHEN, CDR2 SYDVKM. The CDR3 contains 12 residues. For the CDR3, the DNA is TGTGCCAGCACCTCGGGCACAGATACGCAGTATTTT. As protein: CASTSGTDTQYF.

The chain is built from TRBV28 and TRBJ1-1; D might be TRBD1 (6 bases). Trimming left V 7 bases short and J 4 bases short, with 13 bases between. CDR1 is MDHEN, CDR2 SYDVKM, per germline. The CDR3 runs to 13 residues. The CDR3 here is CASNQAGATEAFF. CDR3 nucleotide sequence: TGTGCCAGCAATCAGGCGGGGGCCACTGAAGCTTTCTTT.

In its sample, this clonotype was seen many times. The chain recombines TRBV28 with TRBJ2-5; the D gene is possibly TRBD1 (5 bases). Germline V gene lookup returns CDR1 MDHEN and CDR2 SYDVKM. V lost 6 bases and J 5 bases, leaving 19 bases between the germline ends. The CDR3 extends over 15 amino acids. CDR3 bases: TGTGCCAGCAGCTCAACCTTCTCAGGGTCCGAGACCCAGTACTTC. Its translation: CASSSTFSGSETQYF.

The chain employs TRBV5-1 and TRBJ1-4; TRBD1 matches 10 bases. Germline lookup yields CDR1 SGHRS and CDR2 YFSETQ. The V segment lost 5 bases and the J segment 8 bases; nucleotides outside the gene matches: 6. The CDR3 contains 14 residues. This CDR3 reads CASRQTGGQEKLFF. The CDR3 nucleotides are TGCGCCAGCAGACAGACAGGGGGCCAGGAAAAACTGTTTTTT.

The rearrangement uses TRBV28 and TRBJ1-2; possibly TRBD1 for D (5 bases). V was cut by 3 bases and J by 7 bases, with 18 bases left in between. The germline V gene encodes CDR1 MDHEN and CDR2 SYDVKM. The CDR3 totals 15 residues. The CDR3 spells CASSFLSDTFGGYTF. The CDR3 bases are TGTGCCAGCAGTTTTCTGTCGGACACATTCGGTGGCTACACCTTC.